These 31 T cell receptor beta chains came from one sample sequenced in a study of cytomegalovirus exposure and HLA in healthy donors. The PCR employed 60 Vbeta primers together with 13 Jbeta primers. Sequencing was performed with immunoSEQ multiplex PCR; in TCRdb, only in-frame clones are kept and a portion is missing. Of roughly 190,000 clones listed, roughly 76% are singletons. Input material: PBMCs. The receptor set was obtained from a man aged 40-49 years in good health and CMV-seropositive.

This clone has more than one count but fewer than ten. The chain couples TRBV7-3 to TRBJ2-2; the match to TRBD2 covers 8 bases. This CDR3 has 21 residues. Germline V gives CDR1 SGHTA, CDR2 FQGTGA. V lost 5 bases, J lost 0 bases, and 20 bases stayed unmatched. The CDR3 DNA is TGTGCCAGCAGCCCCAAGTTCCGCGGGGAGAGCGGGGGACCGAACACCGGGGAGCTGTTTTTT. Protein sequence: CASSPKFRGESGGPNTGELFF.

CDR3 in DNA: TGTGCCAGTAGCGGGGGACAGGGCTTCCCCGGGGAGCTGTTTTTT. Encoded protein: CASSGGQGFPGELFF. This chain uses TRBV19 with TRBJ2-2; 9 bases align to TRBD1. The CDR3 extends over 15 amino acids. With V trimmed by 6 bases and J by 6 bases, 8 bases remained unmatched. From germline, CDR1 is LNHDA and CDR2 SQIVND (reference sequence).

The chain links TRBV19 to TRBJ2-7, with 9 positions matching TRBD2. The V and J ends lost 4 bases and 5 bases, in that order; junction bases with no gene match: 6. CDR3 length: 14 amino acids. Germline V lookup: CDR1 LNHDA, CDR2 SQIVND (reference sequence). The CDR3 DNA reads as TGTGCCAGTAGTAAACCTAGCGGGGTGGACGAGCAGTACTTC. Translation: CASSKPSGVDEQYF. Using reference TRBV19 and TRBJ2-7 for the parts outside the CDR3, the full variable domain is DGGITQSPKYLFRKEGQNVTLSCEQNLNHDAMYWYRQDPGQGLRLIYYSQIVNDFQKGDIAEGYSVSREKKESFPLTVTSAQKNPTAFYLCASSKPSGVDEQYFGPGTRLTVT.

The chain combines TRBV5-1 with TRBJ1-3; no reliable D call. The CDR3 runs 14 residues. Germline V gene sequence: CDR1 SGHRS, CDR2 YFSETQ. V lost 8 bases and J lost 2, with 14 bases in between. In DNA, the CDR3 is TGCGCCAGATATGACCGGAGGGCTGGAAACACCATATATTTT. Its protein is CARYDRRAGNTIYF.

V gene TRBV27 combines with J gene TRBJ2-7; D perhaps matches TRBD1 (5 bases). Trimming took 4 bases from V and 7 from J, leaving 11 bases between them. Per germline, CDR1 MNHEY and CDR2 SMNVEV (reference sequence). The CDR3 contains 12 residues. The CDR3 DNA reads TGTGCCAGCAGTTGGGGCCTCTTGGAGCAGTACTTC. The encoded protein is CASSWGLLEQYF.

The chain is built from TRBV5-4 and TRBJ2-7; TRBD2 matches at 9 bases. The V segment lost 8 bases and the J segment 7 bases; nucleotides outside the gene matches: 7. The length of the CDR3 is 12 residues. CDR1 SGHNT and CDR2 YYREEE come from the germline V gene (reference sequence). The CDR3 DNA is TGTGCCAGTGCGGGGGGGCCGGGAGAGCAGTACTTC. Translation: CASAGGPGEQYF.

The J gene is TRBJ2-5, the V gene TRBV10-1; the match to TRBD2 covers 9 bases. V gave up 9 bases and J gave up 2 bases; unmatched junction bases: 7. Germline CDR1 WNHNN, CDR2 SYGVQD (reference sequence). The CDR3 length is 14 residues. The CDR3 region has the DNA TGCGCCAGGTTTAGCGGGGGAAGTCAAGAGACCCAGTACTTC. Protein: CARFSGGSQETQYF.

CDR3 sequence (DNA): TGTGCCACCCGGCGGGGGGGCGGCGAGCAGTACTTC. Its protein is CATRRGGGEQYF. The chain employs TRBV19 and TRBJ2-7; 9 bases are a match to TRBD2. In germline, CDR1 is LNHDA, CDR2 SQIVND (reference sequence). There are 12 residues in the CDR3. With 10 bases clipped from V and 6 bases from J, the junction kept 7 bases outside the gene matches.

The chain carries TRBV7-6 and TRBJ2-1, with TRBD2 as a possible D gene (6 bases). Deletions cut 0 bases from V and 3 bases from J, with 15 bases between. This CDR3 region has 17 residues. Looked up from germline, CDR1 is SGHVS and CDR2 is FNYEAQ. This CDR3 reads CASSLAGWGVDYNEQFF. CDR3 coding DNA: TGTGCCAGCAGCTTAGCGGGTTGGGGGGTTGACTACAATGAGCAGTTCTTC.

Turning to this clone: The junction and the germline gene differ at one end; a read error may be behind it. The chain links TRBV2 to TRBJ2-7; the match to TRBD1 covers 8 bases. This CDR3 spans 13 amino acids. In germline, CDR1 is SNHLY, CDR2 FYNNEI. The CDR3 nucleotides read TGTGCCAGCAGGGACAGGGAATCCTCCGAGCAGTACTTC. As protein: CASRDRESSEQYF.

This clone was seen more than once but under ten times. This chain uses TRBV2 with TRBJ1-1; D possibly corresponds to TRBD1 (5 bases). V was shortened by 8 bases and J by 6 bases, with 13 bases between the two germline ends. This CDR3 is built from 12 residues. Per germline, CDR1 SNHLY and CDR2 FYNNEI. The CDR3 DNA reads TGTGCCAGCTCGAAAGGGGAAGCTGAAGCTTTCTTT. It codes for CASSKGEAEAFF. Supplemented by reference TRBV2 and TRBJ1-1, the full variable domain reads EPEVTQTPSHQVTQMGQEVILRCVPISNHLYFYWYRQILGQKVEFLVSFYNNEISEKSEIFDDQFSVERPDGSNFTLKIRSTKLEDSAMYFCASSKGEAEAFFGQGTRLTVV.

V is TRBV4-3 and J is TRBJ1-4; 7 nucleotides align to TRBD1. The V gene's germline CDR1 is LGHNA and CDR2 YSLEER. After removal of 3 bases from V and 3 bases from J, the junction contained 13 bases not matched to a gene. The CDR3 is 18 residues long. The CDR3 DNA sequence: TGCGCCAGCAGCCACCAGTGGCGGCAGGGGGGCCCTAATGAAAAACTGTTTTTT. Translation: CASSHQWRQGGPNEKLFF.

The chain couples TRBV25-1 to TRBJ1-6; no reliable D call. The CDR3 has 12 residues. V gave up 3 bases and J gave up 7 bases, with 4 bases separating them. Germline V gene lookup returns CDR1 MGHDK and CDR2 SYGVNS. The chain's CDR3 is CASSDANSPLHF. The DNA for the CDR3 is TGTGCCAGCAGTGATGCGAATTCACCCCTCCACTTT.

This chain uses TRBV6-1 with TRBJ2-5; a weak D match, TRBD1 (5 bases). The CDR3 sequence is 13 residues long. Looked up from germline, CDR1 is MNHNS and CDR2 is SASEGT. Trimming left V 8 bases short and J 0 bases short, with 10 bases between. CDR3 sequence (DNA): TGTGCCAGCGTACAGGCGTACCAAGAGACCCAGTACTTC. Amino acid sequence: CASVQAYQETQYF.

This CDR3 is CASSFDRVTEAFF. The CDR3 DNA reads as TGTGCCAGCAGCTTCGACAGGGTCACTGAAGCTTTCTTT. The rearrangement links TRBV7-2 to TRBJ1-1, with 7 bases lining up with TRBD1. V dropped 3 bases and J dropped 4; count of bases not matched to a gene: 2. CDR1 is SGHTA and CDR2 is FQGNSA in the germline V gene. The CDR3 is 13 amino acids.

V usage is TRBV6-1 and J usage is TRBJ1-2; 10 bases are a match to TRBD1. Trimming cost V 6 bases and J 5 bases; bases outside gene matches: 9. The CDR3 loop spans 15 amino acids. The germline V gene has CDR1 MNHNS and CDR2 SASEGT. In nucleotides, the CDR3 is TGTGCCAGCAGCGGCCATCCGGGACAGGGGTATGGCTACACCTTC. It translates to CASSGHPGQGYGYTF.

The CDR3 sequence is CASSIDPQASTQYF. The CDR3 DNA follows: TGTGCCAGTAGTATAGATCCACAGGCCTCTACGCAGTATTTT. The chain employs TRBV19 and TRBJ2-3; perhaps TRBD1 as D (5 bases). Germline V gene sequence: CDR1 LNHDA, CDR2 SQIVND (reference sequence). Trimming pared 0 bases from V and 8 bases from J, leaving 12 bases between. The CDR3 is 14 residues long.

The CDR3: CASSPLRGGSYNEQFF. The CDR3 DNA is TGTGCCAGCAGTCCCCTACGGGGGGGCTCCTACAATGAGCAGTTCTTC. The chain is built from TRBV7-2 and TRBJ2-1; 8 positions agree with TRBD2. CDR3 length: 16 residues. Germline trimming cut 6 bases from V and 0 bases from J; bases unmatched to any gene: 7. The germline V gene has CDR1 SGHTA and CDR2 FQGNSA.

This clone was counted a single time. This rearrangement joins TRBV19 to TRBJ2-3, with 12 bases identical to TRBD2. Germline V lookup: CDR1 LNHDA, CDR2 SQIVND (reference sequence). J was trimmed by 5 bases and V by 5 bases; bases with no gene match: 5. This CDR3 region has 15 residues. CDR3 in DNA: TGTGCCAGTAGTGTCTCTAGCGGGGGGGGAGATACGCAGTATTTT. This codes for CASSVSSGGGDTQYF.

The chain couples TRBV27 to TRBJ2-7; D perhaps matches TRBD1 (5 bases). The CDR3 length is 13 residues. The germline V gene has CDR1 MNHEY and CDR2 SMNVEV (reference sequence). Trimming took 8 bases from V and 0 from J, leaving 11 bases between them. The CDR3 here is CASGARDSYEQYF. CDR3 sequence (DNA): TGTGCCAGCGGGGCTCGTGACTCCTACGAGCAGTACTTC.

V gene TRBV5-1 combines with J gene TRBJ2-7; possibly TRBD2 for D (6 bases). The CDR3 length is 13 residues. V gave up 0 bases and J gave up 7 bases, with 11 bases separating them. The germline V gene encodes CDR1 SGHRS and CDR2 YFSETQ. The CDR3 reads CASSLVTGREQYF. As DNA, the CDR3 is TGCGCCAGCAGCTTGGTTACGGGGAGGGAGCAGTACTTC.

V and J are TRBV29-1 and TRBJ1-1, with TRBD1 matching 7 bases. Germline CDR1 reads SQVTM; CDR2 reads ANQGSEA. CDR3 size: 16 residues. With 0 bases clipped from V and 5 bases from J, the junction kept 12 bases outside the gene matches. DNA of the CDR3: TGCAGCGTTGAAGATGGATTGGCAGGGGGTGGGACTGAAGCTTTCTTT. This sequence encodes CSVEDGLAGGGTEAFF. Filled out from reference TRBV29-1 and TRBJ1-1, the complete variable domain reads SAVISQKPSRDICQRGTSLTIQCQVDSQVTMMFWYRQQPGQSLTLIATANQGSEATYESGFVIDKFPISRPNLTFSTLTVSNMSPEDSSIYLCSVEDGLAGGGTEAFFGQGTRLTVV.

The V gene is TRBV7-9, the J gene TRBJ1-2; no clear D. CDR1 and CDR2 (germline): SEHNR, FQNEAQ (reference sequence). V was trimmed by 0 bases and J by 0 bases, leaving 8 bases between them. There are 15 residues in the CDR3. The CDR3 region is CASSLAGGANYGYTF. The CDR3 DNA is TGTGCCAGCAGCTTAGCTGGAGGTGCTAACTATGGCTACACCTTC.

The gene calls are TRBV4-3 and TRBJ2-7; 9 bases map to TRBD1. V was pared by 1 base and J by 2 bases, with 0 bases of the junction left unmatched. The CDR3 is made up of 14 amino acids. The germline V gene has CDR1 LGHNA and CDR2 YSLEER. CDR3 coding DNA: TGCGCCAGCAGCCAAGGACAGGGGGCCTACGAGCAGTACTTC. This codes for CASSQGQGAYEQYF.

The V gene is TRBV11-2, the J gene TRBJ2-7; perhaps TRBD2 as D (5 bases). The CDR3 sequence is 14 residues long. CDR1 and CDR2 from the germline V gene are SGHAT and FQNNGV. With 6 bases removed from V and 1 base from J, the gap between germline ends came to 13 bases. The CDR3 sequence: CASRQQPGSYEQYF. CDR3 nucleotides: TGTGCCAGCAGACAACAGCCGGGATCCTACGAGCAGTACTTC.

The chain carries TRBV30 and TRBJ1-5; TRBD1 might be the D (5 bases). Trimming took 5 bases from V and 5 from J, leaving 13 bases between them. CDR3 length equals 13 residues. Looked up from germline, CDR1 is GTSNPN and CDR2 is SVGIG (reference sequence). CDR3 in DNA: TGTGCCTGGGGGGATCAAGGGGATCAGCCCCAGCATTTT. This codes for CAWGDQGDQPQHF.

The chain couples TRBV19 to TRBJ1-1; possibly TRBD1 for D (5 bases). Germline loops: CDR1 LNHDA, CDR2 SQIVND (reference sequence). The CDR3 has 15 residues. With 3 bases removed from V and 0 bases from J, the gap between germline ends came to 11 bases. The CDR3 DNA reads as TGTGCCAGTAGTATCCAAGACAGCCTGAACACTGAAGCTTTCTTT. Protein sequence: CASSIQDSLNTEAFF. The full variable domain, with the rest looked up from reference TRBV19 and TRBJ1-1, is DGGITQSPKYLFRKEGQNVTLSCEQNLNHDAMYWYRQDPGQGLRLIYYSQIVNDFQKGDIAEGYSVSREKKESFPLTVTSAQKNPTAFYLCASSIQDSLNTEAFFGQGTRLTVV.

This chain's CDR3 is CATSRDSGHEQYF. In DNA form, the CDR3 reads TGTGCCACCAGCAGAGATTCTGGCCACGAGCAGTACTTC. This chain connects TRBV15 to TRBJ2-7; unclear D gene. Germline V gene lookup returns CDR1 LNHNV and CDR2 YYDKDF (reference sequence). Trimming removed 0 bases at V and 5 bases at J, with 8 bases between. The CDR3 consists of 13 residues.

This clone has a single count. V gene TRBV13 combines with J gene TRBJ2-7; 7 bases fit TRBD1. V lost 5 bases and J lost 2; bases outside the gene matches: 9. This CDR3 has 15 residues. From germline, CDR1 is PRHDT and CDR2 FYEKMQ (reference sequence). CDR3 nucleotides: TGTGCCAGCAGCCCAGAGGGGCAGGGGGCCTACGAGCAGTACTTC. Its protein is CASSPEGQGAYEQYF.

Remarks on this clone: The sample contains more than one DNA sequence encoding this CDR3. The chain uses TRBV28 and TRBJ2-7; no definite D call. Per the germline V gene, CDR1 is MDHEN and CDR2 is SYDVKM. The CDR3 sequence is 11 residues long. The ends were cut back, 2 bases at V and 4 bases at J, with 3 bases in the middle. DNA for the CDR3: TGTGCCAGCAGTTTACGGTACGAGCAGTACTTC. This sequence encodes CASSLRYEQYF.

This clone was counted a few times. This chain uses TRBV4-3 with TRBJ2-7; D gene ambiguous. CDR3 length: 14 residues. In germline, CDR1 is LGHNA, CDR2 YSLEER. V was trimmed by 0 bases and J by 6 bases, leaving 12 bases between them. The CDR3 DNA reads TGCGCCAGCAGCCAAGATCCGCAGGCTGTCGAGCAGTACTTC. Translating gives CASSQDPQAVEQYF.